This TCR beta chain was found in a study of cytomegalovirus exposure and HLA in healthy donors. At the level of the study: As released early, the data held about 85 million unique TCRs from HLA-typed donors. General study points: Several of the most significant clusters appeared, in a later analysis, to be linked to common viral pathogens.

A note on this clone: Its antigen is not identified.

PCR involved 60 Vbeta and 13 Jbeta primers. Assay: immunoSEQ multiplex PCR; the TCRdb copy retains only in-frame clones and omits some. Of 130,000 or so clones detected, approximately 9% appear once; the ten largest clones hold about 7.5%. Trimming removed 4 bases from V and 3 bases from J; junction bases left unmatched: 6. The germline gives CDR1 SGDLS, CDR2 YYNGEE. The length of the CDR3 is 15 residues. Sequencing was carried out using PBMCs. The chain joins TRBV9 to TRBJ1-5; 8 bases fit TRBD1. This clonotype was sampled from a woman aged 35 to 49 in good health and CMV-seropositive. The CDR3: CASSPGTGFNQPQHF. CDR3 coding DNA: TGTGCCAGCAGCCCCGGGACAGGCTTCAATCAGCCCCAGCATTTT.